A selection of T cell receptor beta chains follows, all from one sample in a study of cytomegalovirus exposure and HLA in healthy donors. Using immunoSEQ multiplex PCR, the repertoire was profiled, and TCRdb retains in-frame clones only, with some absent. The sample lists roughly 120,000 clones; 55% to 65% were seen once. Material: PBMCs. All receptors come from a middle-aged woman in good health and CMV-seropositive. CDR3s include the opening cysteine and the closing phenylalanine or tryptophan. The order of the fields is D gene, J gene, V gene, clone size, CDR3 DNA, CDR3 protein. The D gene is left open where the match is weak. For some rows the clone size is stated as once, few or many, or as a class when expanded; others skip it.

d_gene: TRBD2; j_gene: TRBJ2-1; v_gene: TRBV4-1; abundance: NA; CDR3nt: TGCGCCAGCAGCCAAGATGCACCGGGACTACTAGCGGGAGGAGGTTTGTACAATGAGCAGTTCTTC; CDR3aa: CASSQDAPGLLAGGGLYNEQFF
d_gene: NA; j_gene: TRBJ1-2; v_gene: TRBV7-2; abundance: NA; CDR3nt: TGTGCCAGCAGTTCCCCTATGGTTCTCGACTATGGCTACACCTTC; CDR3aa: CASSSPMVLDYGYTF
d_gene: TRBD1; j_gene: TRBJ2-5; v_gene: TRBV27; abundance: NA; CDR3nt: TGTGCCAGCAGTTCAATCGGACAGGGCGGAGAGACCCAGTACTTC; CDR3aa: CASSSIGQGGETQYF
d_gene: TRBD2; j_gene: TRBJ2-1; v_gene: TRBV7-2; abundance: NA; CDR3nt: TGTGCCAGCAGCTCCCCAGCTAGCGGAAGAAGCAATGAGCAGTTCTTC; CDR3aa: CASSSPASGRSNEQFF
d_gene: NA; j_gene: TRBJ2-1; v_gene: TRBV2; abundance: NA; CDR3nt: TGTGCCAGCACCCTAGGCCCCAGCGATGAGCAGTTCTTC; CDR3aa: CASTLGPSDEQFF
d_gene: NA; j_gene: TRBJ2-7; v_gene: TRBV9; abundance: NA; CDR3nt: TGTGCCAGCAGCGTAGCTAACGAACTAAGCTACGAGCAGTACTTC; CDR3aa: CASSVANELSYEQYF
d_gene: NA; j_gene: TRBJ1-2; v_gene: TRBV9; abundance: NA; CDR3nt: TGTGCCAGCAGCTTACAGGTCCAGGGCGGCTATGGCTACACCTTC; CDR3aa: CASSLQVQGGYGYTF
d_gene: TRBD1; j_gene: TRBJ2-1; v_gene: TRBV6-6; abundance: few; CDR3nt: TGTGCCAGCGAAGGACAGGGGGCTTTTGAGCAGTTCTTC; CDR3aa: CASEGQGAFEQFF
d_gene: NA; j_gene: TRBJ2-7; v_gene: TRBV19; abundance: NA; CDR3nt: TGTGCCAGTAGTATTGACGGGGGTGAATACGAGCAGTACTTC; CDR3aa: CASSIDGGEYEQYF
d_gene: TRBD2; j_gene: TRBJ2-3; v_gene: TRBV7-9; abundance: NA; CDR3nt: TGTGCCAGCAGCCCCACTAGCGGGAGGGCCTTCGCAGATACGCAGTATTTT; CDR3aa: CASSPTSGRAFADTQYF
d_gene: TRBD2; j_gene: TRBJ2-7; v_gene: TRBV9; abundance: once; CDR3nt: TGTGCCAGCAGGACCGGGACTAGCGACCCGTGTTCGGGGCAGTACTTC; CDR3aa: CASRTGTSDPCSGQYF
d_gene: TRBD2; j_gene: TRBJ2-7; v_gene: TRBV28; abundance: few; CDR3nt: TGTGCCAGCCTCGGGGGGGTGTACTACGAGCAGTACTTC; CDR3aa: CASLGGVYYEQYF
d_gene: NA; j_gene: TRBJ2-3; v_gene: TRBV7-2; abundance: NA; CDR3nt: TGTGCCAGCAGCTTATGGCTCCGCACAGATACGCAGTATTTT; CDR3aa: CASSLWLRTDTQYF
d_gene: NA; j_gene: TRBJ1-5; v_gene: TRBV19; abundance: once; CDR3nt: TGTGCCAGTAGTATACAGGGGACCAATCAGCCCCAGCATTTT; CDR3aa: CASSIQGTNQPQHF
d_gene: NA; j_gene: TRBJ1-2; v_gene: TRBV19; abundance: NA; CDR3nt: TGTGCCAGTAGCCCCACAGGGACTGGCTACACCTTC; CDR3aa: CASSPTGTGYTF
d_gene: NA; j_gene: TRBJ2-3; v_gene: TRBV10-1; abundance: few; CDR3nt: TGCGCCAGCAGAGGGGGAGATACGCAGTATTTT; CDR3aa: CASRGGDTQYF
d_gene: NA; j_gene: TRBJ2-3; v_gene: TRBV14; abundance: NA; CDR3nt: TGTGCCAGCAGCCCGCCCCCTTTGCTAGCCCCAGATACGCAGTATTTT; CDR3aa: CASSPPPLLAPDTQYF
d_gene: TRBD2; j_gene: TRBJ2-7; v_gene: TRBV30; abundance: NA; CDR3nt: TGTGCCTGGAGTGTTCTAGCGGGGAACGAGCAGTACTTC; CDR3aa: CAWSVLAGNEQYF
d_gene: NA; j_gene: TRBJ2-5; v_gene: TRBV7-7; abundance: NA; CDR3nt: TGTGCTAGCTCCCAATCAGGGGTAGGGGAGACCCAGTACTTC; CDR3aa: CASSQSGVGETQYF
d_gene: NA; j_gene: TRBJ1-5; v_gene: TRBV5-4; abundance: NA; CDR3nt: TGTGCCAGCAGCCAGGGGATAAGCAATCAGCCCCAGCATTTT; CDR3aa: CASSQGISNQPQHF
d_gene: NA; j_gene: TRBJ1-2; v_gene: TRBV7-9; abundance: NA; CDR3nt: TGTGCCAGCAGCTTAGGACAGTCGTATGGCTACACCTTC; CDR3aa: CASSLGQSYGYTF
d_gene: TRBD2; j_gene: TRBJ2-1; v_gene: TRBV28; abundance: few; CDR3nt: TGTGCCAGCACTACTAGCGGGACTGCCTACAATGAGCAGTTCTTC; CDR3aa: CASTTSGTAYNEQFF
d_gene: NA; j_gene: TRBJ2-6; v_gene: TRBV4-1; abundance: NA; CDR3nt: TGCGCCAGCAGCTCTCGAGGTGGGGCCAACGTCCTGACTTTC; CDR3aa: CASSSRGGANVLTF
d_gene: TRBD1; j_gene: TRBJ2-7; v_gene: TRBV7-2; abundance: NA; CDR3nt: TGTGCCAGCAGCCTCGGGACAGGGAAGTACTTC; CDR3aa: CASSLGTGKYF
d_gene: TRBD1; j_gene: TRBJ1-1; v_gene: TRBV28; abundance: once; CDR3nt: TGTGCCCCCCATACGGTAAAGGGGACAGGGAGAAACACTGAAGCTTTCTTT; CDR3aa: CAPHTVKGTGRNTEAFF
d_gene: NA; j_gene: TRBJ1-1; v_gene: TRBV5-1; abundance: few; CDR3nt: TGCGCCAGCAGCTTGGACGGGATGAACACTGAAGCTTTCTTT; CDR3aa: CASSLDGMNTEAFF
d_gene: TRBD1; j_gene: TRBJ1-1; v_gene: TRBV5-8; abundance: NA; CDR3nt: TGTGCCAGCAGCTTGGCATCGGACAGGGATGAAGCTTTCTTT; CDR3aa: CASSLASDRDEAFF
d_gene: NA; j_gene: TRBJ2-2; v_gene: TRBV5-4; abundance: NA; CDR3nt: TGTGCCAGCAGCTTGGAGGTGAGGGCGACGCCGAACACCGGGGAGCTGTTTTTT; CDR3aa: CASSLEVRATPNTGELFF
d_gene: NA; j_gene: TRBJ2-4; v_gene: TRBV27; abundance: NA; CDR3nt: TGTGCCAGCAGAAATAACACACTAGCTCCAAGAGCCAAAAACATTCAGTACTTC; CDR3aa: CASRNNTLAPRAKNIQYF
d_gene: TRBD1; j_gene: TRBJ2-7; v_gene: TRBV14; abundance: NA; CDR3nt: TGTGCCAGCAGCCTCTGGACAGGGATCTACGAGCAGTACTTC; CDR3aa: CASSLWTGIYEQYF
d_gene: TRBD1; j_gene: TRBJ2-7; v_gene: TRBV5-4; abundance: NA; CDR3nt: TGTGCCAGCAGCTTGGGCCGGGGACAGCCCGCCTACGAGCAGTACTTC; CDR3aa: CASSLGRGQPAYEQYF
d_gene: NA; j_gene: TRBJ1-2; v_gene: TRBV11-2; abundance: NA; CDR3nt: TGTGCCAGCAGCTTAGAATCTTACAACACCTACTATGGCTACACCTTC; CDR3aa: CASSLESYNTYYGYTF
d_gene: NA; j_gene: TRBJ2-1; v_gene: TRBV5-6; abundance: NA; CDR3nt: TGTGCCAGCAGCCCGGAAGCGAGACAGAACAATGAGCAGTTCTTC; CDR3aa: CASSPEARQNNEQFF
d_gene: NA; j_gene: TRBJ2-7; v_gene: TRBV6-5; abundance: few; CDR3nt: TGTGCCAGCAGTTTTGGGGGCGCCTACGAGCAGTACTTC; CDR3aa: CASSFGGAYEQYF
d_gene: TRBD1; j_gene: TRBJ2-5; v_gene: TRBV13; abundance: NA; CDR3nt: TGTGCCAGCAGCCGCTACAGGGGGTCTCAAGAGACCCAGTACTTC; CDR3aa: CASSRYRGSQETQYF
d_gene: NA; j_gene: TRBJ2-7; v_gene: TRBV27; abundance: few; CDR3nt: TGTGCCAGCAGTTCTCGTCTCCTTGGAAGCGCGATCTACGAGCAGTACTTC; CDR3aa: CASSSRLLGSAIYEQYF